The present T cell receptor (beta chain) was sequenced within a study of blood T cell repertoires in COVID-19. Study information: What the recovered Cohort 3 donors had was two negative PCRs, clearance, or symptom resolution.

Produced via immunoSEQ multiplex PCR; TCRdb's table is partial and in-frame only. The top ten clones hold under 2.5% of a sample with hundreds of thousands of clones, 88% of them seen once. CDR1 is SQVTM, CDR2 ANQGSEA, per germline. The CDR3 length is 15 residues. This clonotype was sampled from a woman in her sixties in a cohort exposed to, infected with or recovered from COVID-19 (not recorded which). Material for sequencing was PBMCs or T cells enriched from blood (not recorded which). The gene calls are TRBV29-1 and TRBJ2-1; 7 nucleotides agree with TRBD1. CDR3 loop: CSLTRSGTAYNEQFF. For the CDR3, the DNA is TGCAGTCTAACGAGGTCCGGGACAGCTTACAATGAGCAGTTCTTC.